Shown below are 26 T cell receptor beta chains from a single sample sequenced in a study of vaccination effects on CD4 cells after COVID-19. What these receptors recognize is not known. Subsequent to ten to eleven days of culture, CD4+ T cells were isolated. TCRdb keeps only in-frame clones here, not all; method: immunoSEQ multiplex PCR. The repertoire holds about 45,000 clones, with roughly 72% as singletons. Here the sequenced sample was CD4+ T cells from PBMCs cultured without peptide, taken before COVID-19 vaccination. The receptors shown here come from a human donor who had a prior SARS-CoV-2 infection.

The rearrangement joins TRBV29-1 to TRBJ2-5; D not certain. This CDR3 has 12 residues. Trimming removed 5 bases from V and 5 bases from J, with 12 bases in between. Germline V gene sequence: CDR1 SQVTM, CDR2 ANQGSEA. The CDR3 loop is CSVSVDWETQYF. CDR3 sequence (DNA): TGCAGCGTTAGTGTGGATTGGGAGACCCAGTACTTC.

V usage is TRBV6-2 or TRBV6-3 and J usage is TRBJ1-2, with D tentatively TRBD1 (5 bases). V lost 0 bases and J lost 6, with 8 bases in between. Germline assignment: CDR1 MNHEY and CDR2 SVGEGT. This CDR3 spans 13 amino acids. The CDR3 protein is CASSYSRQNGYTF. CDR3 DNA sequence: TGTGCCAGCAGTTACTCTCGACAGAATGGCTACACCTTC.

This clone was seen only once. The chain joins TRBV23-1 to TRBJ2-1, with 14 bases lining up with TRBD2. TRBV23-1 is filed as an ORF, its function uncertain. This CDR3 contains 18 residues. V trimming: 8 bases; J trimming: 0 bases; junction bases outside the gene matches: 9. DNA for the CDR3: TGCGCCAGCGGGCCGGGACTAGCGGGGGCTAGCTCCTACAATGAGCAGTTCTTC. It yields the protein CASGPGLAGASSYNEQFF.

This chain joins TRBV29-1 and TRBJ2-1; D call uncertain. Per the germline V gene, CDR1 is SQVTM and CDR2 is ANQGSEA. The CDR3 spans 14 residues. V was clipped by 1 base and J by 3 bases, with 10 bases between them. CDR3 in DNA: TGCAGCGTTGAAGTCGGGCCGTTCTACAATGAGCAGTTCTTC. Its translation is CSVEVGPFYNEQFF.

This clone was counted a few times. This chain connects TRBV6-5 to TRBJ2-7; tentative D call: TRBD2 (6 bases). V was cut by 10 bases and J by 0 bases, with 16 bases left in between. CDR1 MNHEY and CDR2 SVGAGI come from the germline V gene. The CDR3 sequence is 14 residues long. The DNA for the CDR3 is TGTGCCACCTTTAGGGGCGGGACCTCCTACGAGCAGTACTTC. Its protein is CATFRGGTSYEQYF.

This clone was detected only a few times. The J gene is TRBJ1-1, the V gene TRBV19, with D perhaps matching TRBD1 (5 bases). The CDR3 runs 13 residues. Germline V gene lookup returns CDR1 LNHDA and CDR2 SQIVND (reference sequence). The V end was cut by 5 bases, the J end by 6 bases, with 13 bases between. The CDR3 bases are TGTGCCAGTAGTTCGGGGACGATCGCTGAAGCTTTCTTT. Translated: CASSSGTIAEAFF.

The chain is built from TRBV5-1 and TRBJ1-1; no firm D call. Trimming took off 4 bases at V and 1 base at J, with 11 bases between the two ends. The CDR3 spans 14 residues. Germline V CDR1 and CDR2: SGHRS, YFSETQ. The chain's CDR3 is CASSERHANTEAFF. Here the CDR3 DNA reads TGCGCCAGCAGCGAGAGACACGCGAACACTGAAGCTTTCTTT.

The chain has TRBV3-1 (or the pseudogene TRBV3-2) and TRBJ2-5, with D perhaps TRBD1 (6 bases). From germline, CDR1 is LGHDT and CDR2 YNNKEL (reference sequence). The CDR3 is 16 residues long. Trimming removed 0 bases at V and 3 bases at J, with 14 bases between. CDR3 protein: CASSQDSTGQKETQYF. The CDR3 DNA sequence: TGTGCCAGCAGCCAAGATTCAACAGGACAGAAAGAGACCCAGTACTTC.

The V gene is TRBV27, the J gene TRBJ1-6; 8 positions agree with TRBD1. V trimming: 1 base; J trimming: 9 bases; junction bases outside the gene matches: 2. Looked up from germline, CDR1 is MNHEY and CDR2 is SMNVEV (reference sequence). The CDR3 consists of 14 residues. CDR3 loop: CASSLLQGVSPLHF. The CDR3 DNA sequence: TGTGCCAGCAGTTTATTACAGGGGGTTTCACCCCTCCACTTT.

The chain uses TRBV2 and TRBJ2-7, with D unresolved. Germline CDR1 and CDR2: SNHLY and FYNNEI. The CDR3 has 14 amino acids. V was clipped by 7 bases and J by 2 bases, with 15 bases between them. CDR3 sequence reads: CASKLAGSTYEQYF. The CDR3 nucleotides are TGTGCCAGCAAGTTGGCAGGAAGCACCTACGAGCAGTACTTC.

The chain couples TRBV2 to TRBJ2-7; D may correspond to TRBD1 or TRBD2 (5 bases each). Germline-derived CDR1 and CDR2 are SNHLY and FYNNEI. The CDR3 runs 14 residues. Trimming pared 8 bases from V and 1 base from J, leaving 15 bases between. In DNA form, the CDR3 reads TGTGCCAGCGGCCGAGGGGTGAGATCCTACGAGCAGTACTTC. Translated, it gives CASGRGVRSYEQYF.

The CDR3 DNA follows: TGTGCCAGCAGTGAAGGGGTCAGGGCCTACGAGCAGTACTTC. It specifies CASSEGVRAYEQYF. The chain is built from TRBV6-1 and TRBJ2-7, with D possibly being TRBD1 (5 bases). V gave up 1 base and J gave up 2 bases, with 9 bases separating them. This CDR3 contains 14 residues. CDR1 and CDR2 (germline): MNHNS, SASEGT.

The gene calls are TRBV5-4 and TRBJ1-3; D gene unclear. Germline loops: CDR1 SGHNT, CDR2 YYREEE (reference sequence). V dropped 0 bases and J dropped 0 bases, with 13 bases sitting between them. The CDR3 consists of 17 residues. Written as DNA, the CDR3 is TGTGCCAGCAGCTTGGGAGGTGGTCTGGCCTCTGGAAACACCATATATTTT. Its protein is CASSLGGGLASGNTIYF.

The J gene is TRBJ1-2, the V gene TRBV30, with TRBD1 matching over 9 bases. CDR1 and CDR2 from the germline V gene are GTSNPN and SVGIG (reference sequence). V lost 0 bases to trimming and J lost 8 bases; unmatched junction nucleotides: 7. This CDR3 is 14 amino acids long. CDR3 loop: CAWSVFNRGHGYTF. The DNA of the CDR3 is TGTGCCTGGAGTGTCTTTAACAGGGGGCACGGCTACACCTTC.

The chain joins TRBV10-3 to TRBJ2-7; 9 bases align to TRBD1. The ends lost 2 bases at V and 3 bases at J; junction bases unmatched: 8. The CDR3 has 16 residues. From germline, CDR1 is ENHRY and CDR2 SYGVKD. Here the CDR3 DNA reads TGTGCCATCAGTGAGACTCAGGGACAGGGCAGCTACGAGCAGTACTTC. It translates to CAISETQGQGSYEQYF.

V usage is TRBV6-5 and J usage is TRBJ2-1; 9 bases map to TRBD2. The germline CDR1 and CDR2 sequences are MNHEY and SVGAGI. V lost 6 bases, J lost 8 bases, and 11 bases stayed unmatched. This CDR3 contains 15 residues. The CDR3 DNA is TGTGCCAGCAGAGTTACTAGCGGGTCCGGCGATGAGCAGTTCTTC. Its protein product is CASRVTSGSGDEQFF.

This clone was found a few times. The chain is built from TRBV9 and TRBJ1-3; D unresolved. Trimming pared 0 bases from V and 1 base from J, leaving 8 bases between. The CDR3 is 15 amino acids. The germline V gene has CDR1 SGDLS and CDR2 YYNGEE. CDR3: CASSVGAASGNTIYF. The CDR3, as DNA: TGTGCCAGCAGCGTAGGGGCAGCTTCTGGAAACACCATATATTTT.

The genes are TRBV5-4 and TRBJ2-1; D may be TRBD1 or TRBD2 (6 bases each). Germline-derived CDR1 and CDR2 are SGHNT and YYREEE (reference sequence). V shed 3 bases and J shed 4 bases, with 11 bases lying between them. The CDR3 has 14 amino acids. CDR3 in amino acids: CASSSIGGYNEQFF. The DNA for the CDR3 is TGTGCCAGCAGCTCCATAGGGGGGTACAATGAGCAGTTCTTC. Full variable domain (rest looked up from reference TRBV5-4 and TRBJ2-1): ETGVTQSPTHLIKTRGQQVTLRCSSQSGHNTVSWYQQALGQGPQFIFQYYREEENGRGNFPPRFSGLQFPNYSSELNVNALELDDSALYLCASSSIGGYNEQFFGPGTRLTVL.

The chain carries TRBV19 and TRBJ2-3, with 7 bases lining up with TRBD2. The CDR3 spans 15 residues. Germline loops: CDR1 LNHDA, CDR2 SQIVND (reference sequence). V lost 1 base and J lost 1; bases outside the gene matches: 2. Written as DNA, the CDR3 is TGTGCCAGTAGTATAGCGGGGGGACGCACAGATACGCAGTATTTT. This gives the protein CASSIAGGRTDTQYF.

The chain employs TRBV5-1 and TRBJ2-2; 16 nucleotides line up with TRBD2. Per germline, CDR1 SGHRS and CDR2 YFSETQ. The CDR3 consists of 17 residues. The V and J ends lost 4 bases and 7 bases, in that order; junction bases with no gene match: 7. The CDR3 DNA follows: TGCGCCAGCAGCCCTCCGGGACTAGCGGGGGGGCTCGGGGAGCTGTTTTTT. It translates to CASSPPGLAGGLGELFF.

The V call is TRBV10-3, the J call TRBJ1-1; D is perhaps TRBD1 (6 bases). The CDR3 contains 14 residues. The V gene's germline CDR1 is ENHRY and CDR2 SYGVKD. Trimming took off 3 bases at V and 3 bases at J, with 11 bases between the two ends. CDR3: CAISDGEGDTEAFF. CDR3 nucleotide sequence: TGTGCCATCAGTGACGGCGAGGGGGACACTGAAGCTTTCTTT.

Only a few counts were recorded for this clone. CDR3 DNA: TGCAGCGTTGCGGCAGGATGGGGCATGAACACTGAAGCTTTCTTT. Its protein product is CSVAAGWGMNTEAFF. The V and J genes are TRBV29-1 and TRBJ1-1; a weak D match, TRBD1 (5 bases). This CDR3 region has 15 residues. Germline lookup yields CDR1 SQVTM and CDR2 ANQGSEA. With 4 bases removed from V and 0 bases from J, the gap between germline ends came to 15 bases. The full variable domain, rest sourced from reference TRBV29-1 and TRBJ1-1, is SAVISQKPSRDICQRGTSLTIQCQVDSQVTMMFWYRQQPGQSLTLIATANQGSEATYESGFVIDKFPISRPNLTFSTLTVSNMSPEDSSIYLCSVAAGWGMNTEAFFGQGTRLTVV.

As concerns this clone: The same CDR3 arises from other DNA sequences in this sample as well. The V gene is TRBV5-8, the J gene TRBJ1-3; no clear D. The length of the CDR3 is 14 residues. Per the germline V gene, CDR1 is SGHTS and CDR2 is YDEGEE. Trimming shortened V by 2 bases and J by 2 bases, and 8 bases separated the two germline ends. CDR3 sequence (DNA): TGTGCCAGCAGCTTAGTCGTAGCTGGAAACACCATATATTTT. Protein product: CASSLVVAGNTIYF.

This rearrangement joins TRBV18 to TRBJ2-2, with TRBD1 matching over 7 bases. Trimming cost V 2 bases and J 0 bases; bases outside gene matches: 12. The V gene's germline CDR1 is KGHSH and CDR2 LQKENI. The CDR3 has 19 residues. CDR3 in amino acids: CASSPFVGQVTTNTGELFF. CDR3 in DNA: TGTGCCAGCTCACCATTCGTAGGACAGGTCACAACGAACACCGGGGAGCTGTTTTTT.

This clone was seen more than once but under ten times. The genes are TRBV4-3 and TRBJ2-7, with a weak D call TRBD2 (6 bases). There are 13 residues in the CDR3. Trimming stripped 2 bases from V and 4 bases from J, with 9 bases between. Germline CDR1 LGHNA, CDR2 YSLEER. CDR3 region: CASSQRLAYEQYF. For the CDR3, the DNA is TGCGCCAGCAGCCAACGGCTAGCGTACGAGCAGTACTTC.

This chain connects TRBV9 to TRBJ2-5, with TRBD2 matching over 12 bases. CDR3 length: 14 amino acids. The germline V gene has CDR1 SGDLS and CDR2 YYNGEE. V lost 2 bases to trimming and J lost 5 bases; unmatched junction nucleotides: 1. The CDR3 region is CASSVGTSGETQYF. CDR3 nucleotides: TGTGCCAGCAGCGTGGGGACTAGCGGGGAGACCCAGTACTTC.